Shown below are 2 T cell receptor beta chains from a single sample sequenced in a study of early T cells in non-severe SARS-CoV-2 infection. TCRdb re-called the 5' RACE reads through MiXCR, storing one row per CDR3 protein. The sample yields 26,000 or so distinct CDR3 sequences, approximately 5.1% seen once. The sequenced material came from whole blood. The receptors originated from an adult who was a healthcare worker with PCR-confirmed SARS-CoV-2 infection or an uninfected control (not recorded which).

On this clonotype itself: A much more abundant neighbour one base away suggests this may be a read error. The rearrangement joins TRBV20-1 to TRBJ2-1, with D tentatively TRBD2 (5 bases). The CDR3 sequence is 11 residues long. The germline V gene has CDR1 DFQATT and CDR2 SNEGSKA (reference sequence). The CDR3, as DNA: TGCAGTACTAGTTTAGACAATGAGCAGTTCTTC. This translates into CSTSLDNEQFF.

V and J are TRBV2 and TRBJ1-2; no reliable D call. CDR1 and CDR2 from the germline V gene are SNHLY and FYNNEI. The CDR3 covers 14 residues. Trimming cost V 8 bases and J 0 bases, with 13 bases left between them. In DNA, the CDR3 is TGTGCCAGCGCCCCCACGGGTCCTAACTATGGCTACACCTTC. Its protein is CASAPTGPNYGYTF.